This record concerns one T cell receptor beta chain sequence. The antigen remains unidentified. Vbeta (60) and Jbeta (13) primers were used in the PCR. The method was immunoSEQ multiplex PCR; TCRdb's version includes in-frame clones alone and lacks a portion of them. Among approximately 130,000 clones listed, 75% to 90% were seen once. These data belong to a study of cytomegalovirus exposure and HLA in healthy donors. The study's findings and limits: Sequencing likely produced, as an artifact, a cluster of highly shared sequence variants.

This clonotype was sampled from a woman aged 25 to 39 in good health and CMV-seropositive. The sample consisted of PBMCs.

As DNA, the CDR3 is TGTGCCAGCAGCCTCCTGACAGGGGGCGCCGAGCAGTACTTC. It codes for CASSLLTGGAEQYF. This chain links TRBV28 with TRBJ2-7, with 10 bases identical to TRBD1. V was clipped by 6 bases and J by 6 bases; unmatched bases: 8. This CDR3 comprises 14 residues. CDR1 MDHEN and CDR2 SYDVKM come from the germline V gene.